The 17 T cell receptor beta chains below all came from one sample that was sequenced in a study of tumor-infiltrating lymphocytes in primary liver carcinoma. Co-extracting RNA and DNA was done with roughly 17-34 mg of unsorted bulk tissue as input. cDNA specific to TCR beta was made from 500 ng of total RNA, with a constant-region primer employed for priming. Slightly modified ARM-PCR served as the procedure for the TCR beta libraries. These libraries came from three rounds of nested multiplex PCR. Two initial PCR rounds of approximately 10 cycles each paired TRBV1-TRBV30 forward primers with a C-beta reverse primer. TCRdb recomputed calls from the multiplex PCR reads with MiXCR, one row per CDR3 protein. The repertoire holds tens of thousands of distinct CDR3 sequences, with about three quarters as singletons. Material for sequencing was tumor-adjacent normal liver tissue. Receptors were obtained from a man between 35 and 55 years old with primary liver carcinoma and hepatitis B virus infection.

As concerns this clonotype: Relative to the germline gene, one junction end is altered; a read error may explain this. The chain is built from TRBV24-1 and TRBJ2-1, with D uncertain. Germline CDR1 and CDR2: KGHDR and SFDVKD. The CDR3 length is 12 residues. CDR3 nucleotide sequence: TGTGTCACCAGTGCCCACGACAATGAGCAGTTCTTC. Residues: CVTSAHDNEQFF.

Turning to this clonotype: Relative to the germline gene, one junction end is altered; a read error may explain this. The chain has TRBV6-1 and TRBJ2-3, with 11 positions matching TRBD2. Germline assignment: CDR1 MNHNS and CDR2 SASEGT. The CDR3 contains 16 residues. The CDR3 region has the DNA TGTGCCAGCACTGAAATAGCGGGAGGGAAGACAGATACGCAGTATTTT. It specifies CASTEIAGGKTDTQYF.

The chain uses TRBV2 and TRBJ2-1, with D tentatively TRBD1 (6 bases). Trimming cost V 3 bases and J 1 base, with 7 bases left between them. Germline CDR1 is SNHLY and CDR2 is FYNNEI. This CDR3 contains 14 residues. DNA of the CDR3: TGTGCCAGCAGTGACAGGGGTTCCTACAATGAGCAGTTCTTC. Translated: CASSDRGSYNEQFF.

This chain uses TRBV24-1 with TRBJ2-1; the match to TRBD1 covers 10 bases. The CDR3 runs 17 residues. Losses at the gene ends were 3 bases for V and 5 bases for J; bases not matched to a gene: 9. Germline assignment: CDR1 KGHDR and CDR2 SFDVKD. CDR3 amino acids: CATSDVRPDRGDNEQFF. In DNA form, the CDR3 reads TGTGCCACCAGTGATGTGCGCCCGGACAGGGGGGACAATGAGCAGTTCTTC.

As concerns this clonotype: Mismatch with germline at one junction end may stem from a read error. The chain links TRBV6-4 to TRBJ2-3, with TRBD2 matching 7 bases. This CDR3 is 14 amino acids long. The V gene's germline CDR1 is MRHNA and CDR2 SNTAGT. The CDR3 is CANSDSGGSDTQYF. CDR3 bases: TGTGCCAACAGTGACTCCGGGGGGTCCGATACGCAGTATTTT.

Regarding this clonotype: One end of the junction varies from germline; a read error may be responsible. The rearrangement joins TRBV5-4 to TRBJ2-7; 9 nucleotides match TRBD2. The CDR3 has 15 amino acids. Germline CDR1 reads SGHNT; CDR2 reads YYREEE (reference sequence). CDR3 residues: CASSRGLAGSYEQYF. The CDR3, as DNA: TGTGCAAGCAGCAGAGGCCTAGCGGGATCCTACGAGCAGTACTTC.

The rearrangement joins TRBV4-1 to TRBJ2-1; D remains ambiguous. The CDR3 has 15 residues. Germline assignment: CDR1 MGHRA and CDR2 YSYEKL. Trimming took 4 bases from V and 6 from J, leaving 16 bases between them. The CDR3 spells CASSLTLGYGNEQFF. CDR3 in DNA: TGCGCCAGCAGCCTTACCCTGGGGTATGGCAATGAGCAGTTCTTC.

On this clonotype: Since a much larger clone is just one base distant, this may be a read error. Since no conserved phenylalanine or tryptophan closes the CDR3, a read error is the likely cause. This chain joins TRBV5-1 and TRBJ2-7, with TRBD2 matching over 8 bases. Per germline, CDR1 SGHRS and CDR2 YFSETQ. V shed 1 base, J shed 3 bases, and the junction held 3 bases outside the gene matches. This CDR3 is built from 14 residues. Here the CDR3 reads CASSLMAGGYEQYS. CDR3 coding DNA: TGCGCCAGCAGCTTGATGGCGGGAGGCTACGAGCAGTACTCC.

In the case of this clonotype: The junction differs from germline at one of its ends, possibly a read error. The chain uses TRBV6-5 and TRBJ2-2, with D possibly being TRBD2 (5 bases). The CDR3 runs to 16 residues. From germline, CDR1 is MNHEY and CDR2 SVGAGI. The CDR3, as DNA: TGTACCAGCGGCTATAGACCGAACCATAACACCGGGGAGCTGTTTTTT. Residues: CTSGYRPNHNTGELFF.

V usage is TRBV6-2 or TRBV6-3 and J usage is TRBJ2-7; weak D call: TRBD2 (5 bases). Trimming removed 0 bases at V and 1 base at J, with 13 bases between. Per germline, CDR1 MNHEY and CDR2 SVGEGT. The CDR3 sequence is 16 residues long. CDR3 sequence: CASSYSSIDYSYEQYF. For the CDR3, the DNA is TGTGCCAGCAGTTACTCGAGTATCGACTATTCCTACGAGCAGTACTTC.

The chain employs TRBV7-8 and TRBJ2-5; possible D gene TRBD1, 8 bases. V was cut by 5 bases and J by 5 bases, with 24 bases left in between. The germline gives CDR1 SGHVS, CDR2 FQNEAQ. The CDR3 is 17 amino acids. CDR3 sequence: CASSHERGRGLAETQYF. Written as DNA, the CDR3 is TGTGCCAGCAGCCACGAGCGGGGCAGGGGGCTTGCTGAGACCCAGTACTTC.

For this clonotype: This is likely a read error, given that the CDR3 carries no conserved phenylalanine or tryptophan at its end. The chain uses TRBV12-3 or TRBV12-4 and TRBJ2-1, with 7 bases aligning to TRBD1. J gave up 6 bases and V 10 bases, and 9 bases lay outside the gene matches. This CDR3 is 13 amino acids long. The CDR3 protein is CANRPTGRNEQFL. In nucleotides, the CDR3 is TGTGCCAACAGGCCGACAGGGCGCAATGAGCAGTTCCTC.

This clonotype was counted a single time. A junction boundary mismatches the germline segment, possibly from a read error. This chain connects TRBV4-2 to TRBJ2-5, with 11 bases fitting TRBD2. Germline V CDR1 and CDR2: LGHNA, YNFKEQ. There are 15 residues in the CDR3. The CDR3, as DNA: TGTACCAGCAGCCAAGCTAGCGGGAGGTGGGGGACCCAGTACTTC. It is translated as CTSSQASGRWGTQYF.

For this clonotype: In this CDR3 the conserved last residue, phenylalanine or tryptophan, is missing, so a read error is likely. The chain carries TRBV5-1 and TRBJ1-5; D is unresolved. In germline, CDR1 is SGHRS, CDR2 YFSETQ. V was trimmed by 4 bases and J by 9 bases, leaving 17 bases between them. This CDR3 has 14 residues. CDR3 amino acids: CASSPDPGDRPQHI. CDR3 nucleotide sequence: TGCGCCAGCAGCCCTGACCCGGGCGATCGGCCCCAGCATATT.

About this clonotype: The germline gene is not matched at one end of the junction; a read error may be the cause. The chain's CDR3 is CASSYRTGNEQNF. The CDR3 DNA is TGTGCCAGCAGCTATAGGACAGGCAACGAGCAGAACTTC. V and J are TRBV5-5 and TRBJ2-7; 7 bases fit TRBD1. This CDR3 comprises 13 residues. Germline CDR1 reads SGHKS; CDR2 reads YYEKEE (reference sequence).

This clonotype was seen more than once but under ten times. The chain combines TRBV7-9 with TRBJ2-2; 11 positions match TRBD1. The V gene's germline CDR1 is SEHNR and CDR2 FQNEAQ (reference sequence). The CDR3 loop spans 16 amino acids. The junction had 8 bases not matched to a gene; V was cut back by 5 bases and J by 6 bases. The CDR3 DNA sequence: TGTGCCAGCAGCCCTAGGACAGGGGGCTTTGCCGGGGAGCTGTTTTTT. It yields the protein CASSPRTGGFAGELFF.

As to this clonotype: At one end the junction does not follow the germline gene, possibly because of a read error. The DNA of the CDR3 is TGTGCCTGCAGCTTGTTAGGAGGTAGCGGGAAAACCAATGAGCAGTTCTTC. Amino acids: CACSLLGGSGKTNEQFF. This chain links TRBV7-8 with TRBJ2-1, with 8 bases aligning to TRBD2. Germline V CDR1 and CDR2: SGHVS, FQNEAQ. The CDR3 runs 17 residues.